The sequence of this TCR beta chain was determined in a study of tumor-infiltrating lymphocytes in primary liver carcinoma. The template, around 520 ng total RNA, yielded TCR beta cDNA made with a constant-region primer. Amplification in three nested multiplex PCR rounds with slightly modified ARM-PCR gave rise to TCR beta libraries. Primers for the first two PCR rounds were TRBV1-TRBV30 forward primers and a C-beta reverse primer (about 9 cycles per round). MiXCR was run by TCRdb on the multiplex PCR reads, yielding one entry per CDR3 protein. This table has about 120,000 distinct CDR3 sequences, approximately 71% appearing once. General study results and limits: Lesser overlap characterized tumor-adjacent and tumor-blood pairs relative to tumor region pairs.

Co-extracting RNA and DNA was done with 20-30 mg of unsorted bulk tissue as input. The table lists this clonotype with a count of one. The antigen is undetermined. Germline and junction disagree at one end, which may indicate a read error. The CDR3 totals 14 residues. From germline, CDR1 is MNHNS and CDR2 SASEGT. This clonotype originated in a woman in her sixties or seventies with primary liver carcinoma and hepatitis B virus infection. The chain recombines TRBV6-1 with TRBJ2-7; D is tentatively TRBD1 or TRBD2 (5 bases each). Sequenced material: tumor-adjacent normal liver tissue. The CDR3 DNA is TGTGCCAGCTGTGAAGTTTTCGAGGGGCACGAGCAGTACTTC. It translates to CASCEVFEGHEQYF.